The rows below give T cell receptor beta chains drawn from one sample of a study of blood T cell repertoires in COVID-19. Assay: immunoSEQ multiplex PCR; the TCRdb copy retains only in-frame clones and omits some. The table lists fewer than 350,000 clones, 80% to 95% of them singletons. Sequenced: peripheral blood. All receptors derive from a woman in her 30s with COVID-19, enrolled during active disease. Both conserved end residues are part of each CDR3. A D gene is named only where the DNA matches it firmly. Expanded clones are given a class, and other clones once, few, many or no size at all.

d_call j_call clone_size v_call cdr3_aa cdr3_nt
TRBD2 TRBJ2-4 NA TRBV6-4 CARPGLAGGNIQYF TGTGCCAGGCCAGGACTAGCGGGCGGAAACATTCAGTACTTC
NA TRBJ1-1 NA TRBV6-2/TRBV6-3 CASSYSFTAGGTEAFF TGTGCCAGCAGTTACTCGTTTACAGCTGGAGGTACTGAAGCTTTCTTT
TRBD2 TRBJ2-2 NA TRBV5-1 CASSPGTGGGGGLTGELFF TGCGCCAGCAGCCCCGGGACGGGGGGTGGCGGAGGATTAACCGGGGAGCTGTTTTTT
NA TRBJ2-7 NA TRBV5-1 CASSFRTSPYEQYF TGCGCCAGCAGCTTCCGGACAAGTCCCTACGAGCAGTACTTC
NA TRBJ2-7 NA TRBV5-1 CASSLGQSYEQYF TGCGCCAGCAGCTTGGGACAGTCCTACGAGCAGTACTTC
TRBD1 TRBJ1-5 NA TRBV19 CASLKRRQGVNGNNQPQHF TGTGCCAGTCTTAAACGGAGACAGGGGGTGAACGGTAACAATCAGCCCCAGCATTTT
NA TRBJ1-1 NA TRBV7-8 CASSPGLLNTEAFF TGTGCCAGCAGCCCAGGACTGTTGAACACTGAAGCTTTCTTT
NA TRBJ1-1 NA TRBV6-5 CASTKGGGMNTEAFF TGTGCCAGCACTAAAGGTGGCGGCATGAACACTGAAGCTTTCTTT
TRBD1 TRBJ2-7 NA TRBV19 CASSIPGQGYEQYF TGTGCCAGTAGTATACCGGGACAGGGCTACGAGCAGTACTTC
NA TRBJ2-7 NA TRBV10-3 CAISESGYEQYF TGTGCCATCAGTGAGAGCGGTTACGAGCAGTACTTC
TRBD1 TRBJ1-1 NA TRBV28 CASSNRGAEAFF TGTGCCAGCAGTAACAGGGGTGCTGAAGCTTTCTTT
NA TRBJ1-5 NA TRBV7-9 CASSSGRQPQHF TGTGCCAGCAGCTCCGGGAGACAGCCCCAGCATTTT
NA TRBJ2-7 once TRBV5-1 CASSGDSTEVEQYF TGCGCCAGCAGCGGCGACTCGACAGAGGTCGAGCAGTACTTC
NA TRBJ2-7 NA TRBV9 CASSALHEQYF TGTGCCAGCAGCGCCCTACACGAGCAGTACTTC
TRBD1 TRBJ2-7 NA TRBV4-1 CASSQDRWGQGYEQYF TGCGCCAGCAGCCAAGATCGTTGGGGACAGGGCTACGAGCAGTACTTC
TRBD1 TRBJ2-3 NA TRBV19 CASSTGQDTDTQYF TGTGCCAGTAGTACGGGACAGGACACAGATACGCAGTATTTT
TRBD1 TRBJ2-3 NA TRBV25-1 CASSELGQVKEGTQYF TGTGCCAGCAGTGAATTGGGACAGGTAAAGGAGGGTACGCAGTATTTT
NA TRBJ2-7 NA TRBV11-2 CASSHTNSYEQYF TGTGCCAGCAGCCACACAAACAGCTACGAGCAGTACTTC
NA TRBJ2-7 NA TRBV5-1 CASSYGGGRNEQYF TGCGCCAGCAGCTATGGAGGGGGCAGGAACGAGCAGTACTTC
NA TRBJ2-5 NA TRBV19 CASSRGQQETQYF TGTGCCAGTAGTAGAGGACAGCAAGAGACCCAGTACTTC
TRBD1 TRBJ2-2 NA TRBV24-1 CATTPTGDTGELFF TGTGCCACCACCCCGACAGGGGACACCGGGGAGCTGTTTTTT
TRBD1 TRBJ2-7 NA TRBV6-5 CASSYTGVPYEQYF TGTGCCAGCAGCTACACAGGGGTCCCCTACGAGCAGTACTTC
NA TRBJ2-7 once TRBV27 CASSLRSGRPYEQYF TGTGCCAGCAGTTTAAGGTCAGGGCGACCCTACGAGCAGTACTTC
NA TRBJ1-1 NA TRBV19 CASRSRGMNTEAFF TGTGCCAGTAGATCCCGCGGGATGAACACTGAAGCTTTCTTT
NA TRBJ1-1 NA TRBV7-9 CASSSARGSNTEAFF TGTGCCAGCAGCTCCGCACGGGGTTCGAACACTGAAGCTTTCTTT
NA TRBJ1-6 NA TRBV7-2 CASSPQTGVGSPLHF TGTGCCAGCAGCCCCCAGACGGGGGTGGGTTCACCCCTCCACTTT
NA TRBJ1-2 NA TRBV6-4 CASSERPGEGYGYTF TGTGCCAGCAGTGAACGACCCGGGGAGGGTTACGGCTACACCTTC
TRBD1 TRBJ2-2 NA TRBV11-2 CASSLENTGGIGELFF TGTGCCAGCAGCTTGGAGAATACAGGGGGAATCGGGGAGCTGTTTTTT
TRBD1 TRBJ1-5 NA TRBV11-2 CASSLGGTVLQPQHF TGTGCCAGCAGCTTAGGGGGGACAGTCCTCCAGCCCCAGCATTTT
TRBD2 TRBJ2-2 NA TRBV5-4 CASNNEAGWNTGELFF TGTGCCAGCAACAACGAAGCGGGATGGAACACCGGGGAGCTGTTTTTT
TRBD1 TRBJ1-1 NA TRBV4-1 CASSQEGQGINTEAFF TGCGCCAGCAGCCAAGAGGGACAGGGGATTAACACTGAAGCTTTCTTT
NA TRBJ2-7 NA TRBV6-2/TRBV6-3 CASSYSSAGLSYEQYF TGTGCCAGCAGTTACTCCTCGGCGGGACTTTCCTACGAGCAGTACTTC
NA TRBJ1-2 NA TRBV18 CASSPRETANYGYTF TGTGCCAGCTCACCAAGGGAGACTGCTAACTATGGCTACACCTTC
TRBD2 TRBJ2-1 NA TRBV14 CASSHLLPGGWDEQFF TGTGCCAGCAGCCACCTACTTCCGGGGGGGTGGGATGAGCAGTTCTTC
NA TRBJ2-1 once TRBV10-3 CAISTRYNEQFF TGTGCCATCAGTACTCGATACAATGAGCAGTTCTTC
TRBD1 TRBJ1-1 NA TRBV30 CAWKQGADTEAFF TGTGCCTGGAAACAGGGGGCGGACACTGAAGCTTTCTTT
TRBD2 TRBJ2-5 few TRBV5-1 CASSFVGLAGETQYF TGCGCCAGCAGCTTTGTCGGACTAGCGGGAGAGACCCAGTACTTC
TRBD1 TRBJ2-5 NA TRBV7-3 CASSLDREETQYF TGTGCCAGCAGCTTAGACAGGGAAGAGACCCAGTACTTC
TRBD1 TRBJ1-4 once TRBV7-2 CASSKTGTGEKLFF TGTGCCAGCAGCAAGACAGGGACGGGTGAAAAACTGTTTTTT
NA TRBJ2-2 once TRBV24-1 CATSDPGTGELFF TGTGCCACCAGTGACCCCGGGACCGGGGAGCTGTTTTTT
NA TRBJ2-5 NA TRBV13 CASSFEAETQYF TGTGCCAGCAGCTTTGAAGCAGAGACCCAGTACTTC
NA TRBJ1-1 NA TRBV12-3/TRBV12-4 CASSFRGTTEAFF TGTGCCAGCAGTTTCCGGGGGACCACTGAAGCTTTCTTT
TRBD2 TRBJ2-7 NA TRBV5-1 CASSTGLGSYEQYF TGCGCCAGCAGCACCGGACTAGGGTCCTACGAGCAGTACTTC
NA TRBJ2-3 NA TRBV11-2 CASSGTFTQYF TGTGCCAGCAGCGGGACATTTACGCAGTATTTT
NA TRBJ2-5 NA TRBV9 CASSVGSPQETQYF TGTGCCAGCAGCGTAGGGAGCCCCCAAGAGACCCAGTACTTC
NA TRBJ1-6 NA TRBV28 CASSLGPTVTSYNSPLHF TGTGCCAGCAGTTTAGGGCCTACAGTTACATCATATAATTCACCCCTCCACTTT
TRBD1 TRBJ1-4 NA TRBV18 CASSPGQGVFATNEKLFF TGTGCCAGCTCCCCGGGACAGGGGGTTTTTGCAACTAATGAAAAACTGTTTTTT
TRBD1 TRBJ1-5 few TRBV10-1 CARNLSGTGGYHSNQPQHF TGCGCCAGGAATCTTTCCGGGACAGGGGGCTACCATAGCAATCAGCCCCAGCATTTT
NA TRBJ1-4 NA TRBV5-1 CASRWGPDPNEKLFF TGCGCCAGCAGGTGGGGGCCGGATCCTAATGAAAAACTGTTTTTT
NA TRBJ2-7 NA TRBV5-1 CASSAVDNYEQYF TGCGCCAGCAGCGCGGTGGACAACTACGAGCAGTACTTC
NA TRBJ2-5 NA TRBV28 CASSSAPGVRQETQYF TGTGCCAGCAGTTCTGCCCCAGGGGTCAGACAAGAGACCCAGTACTTC
TRBD2 TRBJ2-2 once TRBV5-4 CASSPRGGSGELFF TGTGCCAGCAGCCCCCGTGGCGGGAGTGGGGAGCTGTTTTTT